A single sample gave rise to the 10 T cell receptor beta chains below, sequenced in a study of regulatory T cells in long-lasting Graves disease (dated by TCRdb to about 2021). Library creation used multiplex PCR. This sample was sequenced with an Illumina HiSeq 4000. CDR3 regions were amplified by Arm-PCR with iRepertoire HTBI primers to construct TCR beta libraries. TCRdb reanalyzed the raw reads on its own, using fastp at Q25 for trimming and MiXCR for clone calling, and kept in-frame beta chains. Each CDR3 protein appears once, grouped with its most common genes and DNA. This sample gives 400,000 to 650,000 distinct CDR3 sequences in total; roughly 15% of them show up just once. The ten top clones hold roughly 25% of the sample. The time point label, as the study defines it: newly diagnosed GD, antithyroid drugs for less than 3 months. RNA was extracted from PBMCs in TRIzol for both TCR sequencing and RNA sequencing.

These data also featured in a second study, about T cells in Graves' hyperthyroidism and ophthalmopathy.

Sequenced material: peripheral blood mononuclear cells (PBMCs), taken at new diagnosis, from a patient treated with antithyroid drugs. These receptors originate from a middle-aged woman with Graves disease. Donor details come from another sample of the same person, matched by shared clones.

The V and J genes are TRBV30 and TRBJ1-2, with 9 bases matching TRBD1. The CDR3 is made up of 14 amino acids. With 4 bases clipped from V and 8 bases from J, the junction kept 11 bases outside the gene matches. Per germline, CDR1 GTSNPN and CDR2 SVGIG (reference sequence). The chain's CDR3 is CAWTTQGARGGYTF. Here the CDR3 DNA reads TGTGCCTGGACAACACAGGGGGCGCGGGGGGGCTACACCTTC.

The chain links TRBV5-5 to TRBJ1-3; 10 bases line up with TRBD1. The V and J ends lost 1 base and 7 bases, in that order; junction bases with no gene match: 5. CDR3 length equals 15 residues. Germline values: CDR1 SGHKS, CDR2 YYEKEE (reference sequence). The CDR3, as DNA: TGTGCCAGCAGCTTGTCGACAGGGGGCATGAACACCATATATTTT. This encodes CASSLSTGGMNTIYF.

This clonotype appeared many times. Just one base apart from a much larger clone, this may be a read error. The chain has TRBV28 and TRBJ2-7; 10 bases match TRBD1. The germline CDR1 and CDR2 sequences are MDHEN and SYDVKM. With 4 bases clipped from V and 4 bases from J, the junction kept 4 bases outside the gene matches. This CDR3 is 14 amino acids long. The DNA for the CDR3 is TGTGCCAGCAGTTCCGGGACAGGGGAATACGAGCAGTACTTC. Its protein is CASSSGTGEYEQYF.

This clonotype was observed at least ten times. The rearrangement uses TRBV11-3 and TRBJ1-1; 10 bases align to TRBD1. The V gene end was trimmed by 1 base and the J gene end by 6 bases; junction bases not matched to a gene: 14. CDR1 and CDR2 (germline): SGHNT, YENEEA. This CDR3 is built from 18 residues. CDR3 protein: CASSLAPPGQGSWSEAFF. In nucleotides, the CDR3 is TGTGCCAGCAGCTTAGCCCCGCCGGGACAGGGGTCTTGGTCTGAAGCTTTCTTT.

This clonotype was observed many times. The chain uses TRBV30 and TRBJ1-6; D is unclear. The germline V gene has CDR1 GTSNPN and CDR2 SVGIG (reference sequence). The V end lost 3 bases, the J end lost 10 bases, and 13 bases lay between the germline ends. CDR3 length: 13 residues. Here the CDR3 DNA reads TGTGCCTGGAGCTTATCGCGGGCGTCACCCCTCCACTTT. Its translation: CAWSLSRASPLHF.

This chain links TRBV19 with TRBJ1-1; 7 nucleotides agree with TRBD1. J was trimmed by 0 bases and V by 7 bases; bases with no gene match: 5. Germline CDR1 reads LNHDA; CDR2 reads SQIVND (reference sequence). CDR3 length: 14 residues. The CDR3 DNA sequence: TGTGCCAGTACCCGGGGACAGTTGAACACTGAAGCTTTCTTT. Its translation: CASTRGQLNTEAFF.

This clonotype appeared many times. The rearrangement joins TRBV5-1 to TRBJ2-1; weak D call: TRBD1 (8 bases). The germline V gene encodes CDR1 SGHRS and CDR2 YFSETQ. Trimming removed 4 bases from V and 3 bases from J, with 14 bases in between. This CDR3 has 15 amino acids. The CDR3 reads CASSLGGTGYNEQFF. CDR3 DNA sequence: TGCGCCAGCAGCCTCGGGGGGACAGGCTACAATGAGCAGTTCTTC.

This clonotype was found many times. This sequence joins TRBV2 and TRBJ2-7; 11 bases agree with TRBD1. This CDR3 is 14 amino acids long. V lost 5 bases, J lost 3 bases, and 3 bases stayed unmatched. The V gene's germline CDR1 is SNHLY and CDR2 FYNNEI. CDR3 protein: CASSSDRGLYEQYF. Here the CDR3 DNA reads TGTGCCAGCAGTTCGGACAGGGGGCTCTACGAGCAGTACTTC. Filled out from reference TRBV2 and TRBJ2-7, the complete variable domain reads EPEVTQTPSHQVTQMGQEVILRCVPISNHLYFYWYRQILGQKVEFLVSFYNNEISEKSEIFDDQFSVERPDGSNFTLKIRSTKLEDSAMYFCASSSDRGLYEQYFGPGTRLTVT.

A word on this clonotype: Germline and junction disagree at one end, which may indicate a read error. The chain joins TRBV9 to TRBJ2-1; TRBD2 matches 7 bases. The CDR3 covers 15 residues. CDR1 and CDR2 (germline): SGDLS, YYNGEE. This CDR3 is CAGSVVGGGYNEQFF. CDR3 coding DNA: TGTGCCGGCAGCGTAGTGGGGGGGGGCTACAATGAGCAGTTCTTC. The variable domain in full, completed from reference TRBV9 and TRBJ2-1, reads DSGVTQTPKHLITATGQRVTLRCSPRSGDLSVYWYQQSLDQGLQFLIQYYNGEERAKGNILERFSAQQFPDLHSELNLSSLELGDSALYFCAGSVVGGGYNEQFFGPGTRLTVL.

The chain recombines TRBV3-1 with TRBJ2-6; no firm D call. This CDR3 region has 15 residues. Trimming stripped 5 bases from V and 4 bases from J, with 12 bases between. Germline-derived CDR1 and CDR2 are LGHDT and YNNKEL (reference sequence). The CDR3, as DNA: TGTGCCAGCAGCTCCCGACCGGACGGGGCCAACGTCCTGACTTTC. Translating it yields CASSSRPDGANVLTF.